These 9 T cell receptor beta chains were all obtained from the same sample, sequenced in a study of molecular identifiers for immune sequencing clone quantification. TCRdb re-called the PCR reads with MiXCR, one entry per CDR3 protein. The table lists tens of thousands of distinct CDR3 sequences, roughly 18% of them singletons. The sample was naive CD8+ T cells from blood, with Jurkat cell RNA spiked in. Described subset: FACS-sorted CD8+CD4-CCR7+CD45RA+ naive T cells. The receptors derive from a human donor in good health. Some libraries in this study had Jurkat cell RNA spiked in.

This clonotype was detected ten times or more. The rearrangement links TRBV12-3 or TRBV12-4 to TRBJ2-7; the D gene is possibly TRBD1 (5 bases). V dropped 4 bases and J dropped 5 bases, with 15 bases sitting between them. The CDR3 spans 14 residues. The CDR3 loop reads CASSSAGHLDEQYF. As DNA, the CDR3 is TGTGCCAGCAGTTCGGCCGGACACCTCGACGAGCAGTACTTC.

Comments on this clonotype: No conserved phenylalanine or tryptophan ends this CDR3, so it is likely a read error. This chain joins TRBV7-2 and TRBJ2-7, with TRBD2 identical over 13 bases. CDR3 length equals 17 residues. Per the germline V gene, CDR1 is SGHTA and CDR2 is FQGNSA. The CDR3 here is CASSSGLAGYSSYGQYL. CDR3 in DNA: TGTGCCAGCAGCTCGGGACTAGCGGGGTACAGCTCCTACGGGCAGTACCTC.

The sample holds many counts of this clonotype. The genes are TRBV19 and TRBJ2-2, with a tentative D call TRBD2 (6 bases). Trimming took off 3 bases at V and 3 bases at J, with 11 bases between the two ends. This CDR3 contains 15 residues. The germline CDR1 and CDR2 sequences are LNHDA and SQIVND (reference sequence). CDR3 region: CASSIPGGDTGELFF. The DNA of the CDR3 is TGTGCCAGTAGTATCCCCGGCGGGGACACCGGGGAGCTGTTTTTT.

About this clonotype itself: Given a much more abundant clone one base away, this may be a read error. J is TRBJ1-4 and V is TRBV25-1; D uncertain. V dropped 4 bases and J dropped 12 bases, with 21 bases sitting between them. This CDR3 is 15 amino acids long. CDR1 and CDR2 (germline): MGHDK, SYGVNS. The CDR3 DNA sequence: TGTGCCAGCAGTGCGAAACTATCAATCGGGGAAGAACTGTTTTTT. Its protein product is CASSAKLSIGEELFF.

Comment on this clonotype: This may be a read error: a much more frequent sequence differs by one nucleotide. The rearrangement joins TRBV6-1 to TRBJ2-1; D may be TRBD2 (6 bases). The CDR3 loop spans 16 amino acids. CDR1 MNHNS and CDR2 SASEGT come from the germline V gene. The V and J ends lost 2 bases and 3 bases respectively, with 14 bases between them. CDR3 residues: CASSELGGWSYNEQFF. CDR3 DNA: TGTGCCAGCAGTGAATTGGGAGGCTGGAGCTACAATGAGCAGTTCTTC.

This clonotype was observed at least ten times. The J gene is TRBJ1-2, the V gene TRBV7-2; D perhaps matches TRBD1 (6 bases). The V and J ends lost 3 bases and 1 base respectively, with 9 bases between them. Germline V lookup: CDR1 SGHTA, CDR2 FQGNSA. This CDR3 has 14 residues. CDR3 sequence (DNA): TGTGCCAGCAGCTTGGACAGTCATAACTATGGCTACACCTTC. Amino acids: CASSLDSHNYGYTF.

This chain connects TRBV27 to TRBJ2-7; possibly TRBD1 for D (5 bases). The CDR3 totals 17 residues. Germline CDR1 reads MNHEY; CDR2 reads SMNVEV (reference sequence). The V end lost 1 base, the J end lost 5 bases, and 21 bases lay between the germline ends. The CDR3 loop reads CASSLLVPLGVSNEQYF. The CDR3 DNA follows: TGTGCCAGCAGTTTATTAGTCCCGTTAGGGGTCTCTAACGAGCAGTACTTC.

This clonotype was detected many times. V and J are TRBV12-3 or TRBV12-4 and TRBJ2-3; D uncertain. The CDR3 runs 14 residues. The V gene lost 3 bases and the J gene lost 1 base, with 8 bases spanning the gap. CDR3 residues: CASSFWAGTDTQYF. The CDR3 DNA sequence: TGTGCCAGCAGTTTTTGGGCCGGCACAGATACGCAGTATTTT.

This clonotype was seen ten or more times. The CDR3 here is CASSPAGGGLTDTQYF. The CDR3, as DNA: TGCGCCAGCAGCCCGGCGGGGGGGGGGCTCACAGATACGCAGTATTTT. The chain is built from TRBV4-1 and TRBJ2-3, with 9 bases matching TRBD2. With 4 bases clipped from V and 2 bases from J, the junction kept 7 bases outside the gene matches. Germline CDR1 is MGHRA and CDR2 is YSYEKL. This CDR3 is 16 amino acids long.